This passage covers 20 T cell receptor beta chains from one sample sequenced in a study of blood T cell repertoires in COVID-19. TCRdb's table, derived via immunoSEQ multiplex PCR, lists solely in-frame clones and lacks some. Of 250,000 or so clones in the sample, 86% are singletons; the top ten hold over 2.5%. The sequencing sample was made of PBMCs or T cells enriched from blood (not recorded which). The receptor set was obtained from a woman between 18 and 30 years old who had recovered from COVID-19.

This chain links TRBV29-1 with TRBJ2-3, with 10 bases aligning to TRBD2. This CDR3 is built from 13 residues. Germline CDR1 is SQVTM and CDR2 is ANQGSEA. The V gene end was trimmed by 6 bases and the J gene end by 5 bases; junction bases not matched to a gene: 5. CDR3: CSVRTSGGDTQYF. CDR3 DNA: TGCAGCGTCCGGACTAGCGGAGGAGATACGCAGTATTTT.

This chain joins TRBV30 and TRBJ2-5; 8 nucleotides agree with TRBD1. CDR1 and CDR2 (germline): GTSNPN, SVGIG (reference sequence). The junction had 4 bases not matched to a gene; V was cut back by 2 bases and J by 2 bases. This CDR3 region has 14 residues. The CDR3 coding sequence is TGTGCCTGGAGTTCAGGGGGCGAACAAGAGACCCAGTACTTC. Translating it yields CAWSSGGEQETQYF. Full variable domain (rest looked up from reference TRBV30 and TRBJ2-5): SQTIHQWPATLVQPVGSPLSLECTVEGTSNPNLYWYRQAAGRGLQLLFYSVGIGQISSEVPQNLSASRPQDRQFILSSKKLLLSDSGFYLCAWSSGGEQETQYFGPGTRLLVL.

J is TRBJ2-5 and V is TRBV6-5; 9 nucleotides agree with TRBD1. The CDR3 loop spans 13 amino acids. V gave up 6 bases and J gave up 4 bases; unmatched junction bases: 3. From germline, CDR1 is MNHEY and CDR2 SVGAGI. The DNA of the CDR3 is TGTGCCAGCAGGATGACAGGGGGAGAGACCCAGTACTTC. Translation: CASRMTGGETQYF.

With regard to this clone: The sample holds other DNA sequences that translate to the same CDR3. This chain joins TRBV30 and TRBJ1-5, with 7 bases that match TRBD1. The CDR3 contains 13 residues. V gave up 0 bases and J gave up 6 bases; unmatched junction bases: 2. CDR1 is GTSNPN, CDR2 SVGIG, per germline (reference sequence). CDR3 nucleotides: TGTGCCTGGAGTGTAGGGGGCGGTCAGCCCCAGCATTTT. It specifies CAWSVGGGQPQHF.

The chain joins TRBV7-8 to TRBJ2-7, with 9 bases matching TRBD1. The trim removed 5 bases at V and 7 bases at J, leaving 12 bases unmatched. The CDR3 consists of 15 residues. Germline V CDR1 and CDR2: SGHVS, FQNEAQ. The CDR3 loop reads CASSPSRDRVREQYF. DNA of the CDR3: TGTGCCAGCAGCCCGAGCAGGGACAGGGTGCGGGAGCAGTACTTC.

V is TRBV27 and J is TRBJ2-2; D remains ambiguous. CDR3 length equals 16 residues. V gave up 6 bases and J gave up 2 bases, with 16 bases separating them. CDR1 is MNHEY, CDR2 SMNVEV, per germline (reference sequence). The chain's CDR3 is CASSSSHGFNTGELFF. The CDR3 region has the DNA TGTGCCAGCAGCTCCTCGCACGGGTTCAACACCGGGGAGCTGTTTTTT.

This clone has only one observation. The chain joins TRBV2 to TRBJ2-2; TRBD1 matches 11 bases. This CDR3 has 15 residues. The V and J ends lost 2 bases and 6 bases, in that order; junction bases with no gene match: 2. Germline V gene lookup returns CDR1 SNHLY and CDR2 FYNNEI. The CDR3 coding sequence is TGTGCCAGCAGTGAAAGGGGACAGGGGGCCGGGGAGCTGTTTTTT. Amino acids: CASSERGQGAGELFF.

The chain has TRBV4-1 and TRBJ1-2, with D maybe TRBD1 (6 bases). Germline V CDR1 and CDR2: MGHRA, YSYEKL. Trimming took off 1 base at V and 8 bases at J, with 14 bases between the two ends. This CDR3 is 14 amino acids long. The CDR3 bases are TGCGCCAGCAGCCAAGGTTCAGGGGTAGGGGGCTACACCTTC. The encoded protein is CASSQGSGVGGYTF.

The gene calls are TRBV30 and TRBJ2-3; D is possibly TRBD1 (5 bases). There are 17 residues in the CDR3. V dropped 0 bases and J dropped 4 bases, with 20 bases sitting between them. Germline CDR1 is GTSNPN and CDR2 is SVGIG (reference sequence). CDR3: CAWSVQRLGLLSDTQYF. The CDR3 DNA follows: TGTGCCTGGAGTGTACAAAGGCTGGGGCTCCTGTCAGATACGCAGTATTTT.

CDR3 nucleotide sequence: TGTGCCAGTAGTATCGGTGGAAACACCATATATTTT. Translated: CASSIGGNTIYF. The chain joins TRBV19 to TRBJ1-3, with D hard to call. V was clipped by 3 bases and J by 3 bases, with 3 bases between them. This CDR3 is built from 12 residues. Germline CDR1 LNHDA, CDR2 SQIVND (reference sequence).

The V gene is TRBV28, the J gene TRBJ1-3; D perhaps matches TRBD1 (6 bases). The CDR3 loop spans 16 amino acids. V lost 5 bases and J lost 0, with 14 bases in between. Germline loops: CDR1 MDHEN, CDR2 SYDVKM. CDR3 coding DNA: TGTGCCAGCAGTCTTGACAGGATTTTCTCTGGAAACACCATATATTTT. This encodes CASSLDRIFSGNTIYF.

The sample holds one count of this clone. In nucleotides, the CDR3 is TGTGCCAGCAGGCAGGGGGTGAAACCTTATGGCTACACCTTC. Its protein is CASRQGVKPYGYTF. The rearrangement links TRBV27 to TRBJ1-2; 7 bases are shared with TRBD1. Germline lookup yields CDR1 MNHEY and CDR2 SMNVEV (reference sequence). Trimming cost V 6 bases and J 5 bases; bases outside gene matches: 9. The CDR3 totals 14 residues.

CDR3 sequence reads: CSVDNPDTEAFF. The CDR3 DNA reads TGCAGCGTTGATAATCCCGACACTGAAGCTTTCTTT. This rearrangement joins TRBV29-1 to TRBJ1-1; no reliable D call. Germline V CDR1 and CDR2: SQVTM, ANQGSEA. The CDR3 has 12 amino acids. The V end was cut by 3 bases, the J end by 3 bases, with 8 bases between.

The V call is TRBV5-4, the J call TRBJ2-5, with a weak D call TRBD1 (6 bases). The CDR3 has 16 amino acids. Deletions cut 0 bases from V and 1 base from J, with 13 bases between. Germline values: CDR1 SGHNT, CDR2 YYREEE (reference sequence). The CDR3 DNA follows: TGTGCCAGCAGCTTGGGGCCAGGGGCTTCCCAAGAGACCCAGTACTTC. It translates to CASSLGPGASQETQYF.

This sequence joins TRBV4-1 and TRBJ1-4; TRBD1 is a possible D gene (5 bases). The CDR3 is 13 amino acids. The ends were cut back, 0 bases at V and 7 bases at J, with 6 bases in the middle. CDR1 and CDR2 (germline): MGHRA, YSYEKL. Here the CDR3 reads CASSQEGGEKLFF. CDR3 bases: TGCGCCAGCAGCCAAGAGGGGGGTGAAAAACTGTTTTTT.

The chain links TRBV6-5 to TRBJ1-5; D might be TRBD1 (6 bases). The length of the CDR3 is 13 residues. CDR1 is MNHEY, CDR2 SVGAGI, per germline. Trimming shortened V by 6 bases and J by 3 bases, and 9 bases separated the two germline ends. For the CDR3, the DNA is TGTGCCAGCAGACAGGGTTCCAATCAGCCCCAGCATTTT. Encoded protein: CASRQGSNQPQHF.

CDR3 protein: CASSLKMENSPLHF. The CDR3 DNA reads as TGTGCCAGCAGCTTAAAAATGGAGAATTCACCCCTCCACTTT. This chain joins TRBV7-2 and TRBJ1-6; D unresolved. V was clipped by 2 bases and J by 7 bases, with 9 bases between them. The CDR3 has 14 residues. CDR1 and CDR2 from the germline V gene are SGHTA and FQGNSA.

This chain uses TRBV15 with TRBJ1-4; TRBD1 might be the D (6 bases). The germline V and J ends were trimmed by 2 bases and 5 bases, with 15 bases remaining between them. From germline, CDR1 is LNHNV and CDR2 YYDKDF (reference sequence). This CDR3 spans 16 amino acids. DNA of the CDR3: TGTGCCACCAGCAGATTATTGGACAGTATGAATGAAAAACTGTTTTTT. Protein product: CATSRLLDSMNEKLFF.

The chain is built from TRBV5-1 and TRBJ2-7, with a tentative D call TRBD1 (5 bases). V was clipped by 4 bases and J by 0 bases, with 11 bases between them. The CDR3 spans 14 residues. CDR1 is SGHRS, CDR2 YFSETQ, per germline. CDR3 sequence (DNA): TGCGCCAGCAGCCCAACAGGAAGCTCCTACGAGCAGTACTTC. It codes for CASSPTGSSYEQYF. Looking up the rest from reference TRBV5-1 and TRBJ2-7 gives the full variable domain: KAGVTQTPRYLIKTRGQQVTLSCSPISGHRSVSWYQQTPGQGLQFLFEYFSETQRNKGNFPGRFSGRQFSNSRSEMNVSTLELGDSALYLCASSPTGSSYEQYFGPGTRLTVT.

The gene calls are TRBV3-1 (or the pseudogene TRBV3-2) and TRBJ2-2; D perhaps matches TRBD2 (6 bases). The CDR3 contains 16 residues. Per germline, CDR1 LGHDT and CDR2 YNNKEL (reference sequence). V was pared by 3 bases and J by 0 bases, with 11 bases between. The CDR3 loop reads CASSQTGDPNTGELFF. The CDR3 DNA follows: TGTGCCAGCAGCCAGACGGGGGATCCGAACACCGGGGAGCTGTTTTTT.